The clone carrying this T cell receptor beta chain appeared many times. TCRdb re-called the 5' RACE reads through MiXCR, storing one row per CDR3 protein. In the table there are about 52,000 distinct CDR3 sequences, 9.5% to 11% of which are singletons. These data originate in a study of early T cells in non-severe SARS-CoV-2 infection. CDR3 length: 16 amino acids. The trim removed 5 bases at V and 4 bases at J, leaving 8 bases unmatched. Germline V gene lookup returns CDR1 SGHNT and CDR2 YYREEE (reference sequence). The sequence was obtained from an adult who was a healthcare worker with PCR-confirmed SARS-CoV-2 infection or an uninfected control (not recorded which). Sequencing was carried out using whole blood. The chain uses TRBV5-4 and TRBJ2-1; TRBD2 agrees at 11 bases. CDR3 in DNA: TGTGCCAGCAGTACCGGGACTAGCGGCTATTACAATGAGCAGTTCTTC. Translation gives CASSTGTSGYYNEQFF.